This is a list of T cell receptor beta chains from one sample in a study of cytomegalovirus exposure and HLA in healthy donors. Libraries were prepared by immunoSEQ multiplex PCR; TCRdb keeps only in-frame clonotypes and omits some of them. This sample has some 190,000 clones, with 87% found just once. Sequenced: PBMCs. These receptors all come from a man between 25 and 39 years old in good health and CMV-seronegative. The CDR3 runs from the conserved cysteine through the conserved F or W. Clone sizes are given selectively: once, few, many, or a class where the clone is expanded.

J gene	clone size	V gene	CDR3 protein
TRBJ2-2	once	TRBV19	CASTPYGTRVGTGELFF
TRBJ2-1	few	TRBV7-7	CASSLCGRGVSNEQFF
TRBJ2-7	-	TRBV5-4	CASSLAPGSREQYF
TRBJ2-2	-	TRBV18	CASSPRTSGNTGELFF
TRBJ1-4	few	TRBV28	CASSQDRGNEKLFF
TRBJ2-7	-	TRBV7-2	CASSAFGTSGGYEQYF
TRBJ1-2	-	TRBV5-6	CASSTDRGRNYGYTF
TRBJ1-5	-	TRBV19	CASRSRGGNQPQHF
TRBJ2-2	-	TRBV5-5	CASSLTTGMTGELFF
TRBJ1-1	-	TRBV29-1	CSTATLNTEAFF
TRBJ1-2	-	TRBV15	CATSRGEGAGGYTF
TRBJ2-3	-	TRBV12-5	CASAAGSPPPDTQYF
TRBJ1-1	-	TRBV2	CASSEGEGINTEAFF
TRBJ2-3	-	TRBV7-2	CASSPEVVLAISHTQYF
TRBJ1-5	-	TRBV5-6	CASSWGKQGAYQPQHF
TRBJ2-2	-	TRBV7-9	CASSWRTSIGDTGELFF
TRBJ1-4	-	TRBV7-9	CASSLSQGAHELFF
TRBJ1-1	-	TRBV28	CASGGLLNTEAFF
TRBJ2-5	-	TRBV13	CASSFGGSGNLGETQYF
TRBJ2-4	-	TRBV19	CAAAPGVGKNIQYF
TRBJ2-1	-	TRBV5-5	CASSFGTSPYNEQFF
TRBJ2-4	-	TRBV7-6	CASSPLRKRGGDIQNIQYF
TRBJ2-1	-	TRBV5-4	CASSLIGTGGWNEQFF
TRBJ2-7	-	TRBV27	CASSFRGGRDDEQYF
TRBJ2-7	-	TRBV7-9	CASSQGQAGAHEQYF
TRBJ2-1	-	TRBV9	CASSALGGDYNEQFF
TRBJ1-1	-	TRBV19	CASSIVAGGGTEAFF
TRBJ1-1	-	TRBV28	CASGTGPNTEAFF
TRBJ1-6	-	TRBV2	CASSEEGGRSPLHF
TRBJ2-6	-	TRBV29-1	CSVEEWEAGANGLTF
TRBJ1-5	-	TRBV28	CASSLTVLVPQHF
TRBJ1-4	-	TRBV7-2	CASSLTGTVNEKLFF
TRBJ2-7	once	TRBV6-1	CASVRDRPSYEQYF
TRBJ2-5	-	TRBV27	CASSYSSNRETQYF
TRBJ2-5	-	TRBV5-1	CASSLGRGAETQYF
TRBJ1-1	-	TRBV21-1	CASSKAEGANTEAFF
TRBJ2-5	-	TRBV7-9	CASSFPSGGAQYF
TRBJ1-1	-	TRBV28	CASSSPDRLNTEAFF
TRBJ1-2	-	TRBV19	CASNPDRDYGYTF
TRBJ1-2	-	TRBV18	CASSPEANYGYTF
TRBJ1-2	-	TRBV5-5	CASSFAPERPQRGYTF
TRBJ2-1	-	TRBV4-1	CASSQDRLAVYNEQFF